The rows below give T cell receptor beta chains drawn from one sample of a study of long-term antiretroviral therapy in people with HIV. Generated by immunoSEQ multiplex PCR, the TCRdb table keeps only in-frame clones and is missing some. The table shows about 16,000 clones, with about 80% occurring only once. Sequencing used unsorted PBMCs, obtained 1.5 years before starting antiretroviral therapy. The source of these receptors is a woman aged 50 to 60 with HIV. Both conserved end residues are part of each CDR3. Fields, in order: V gene, clone size, D gene, J gene, CDR3 DNA, CDR3 protein. D genes are given only for firm matches. Clone sizes are given selectively: once, few, many, or a class where the clone is expanded.

>TRBV7-6|NA|TRBD2|TRBJ2-7
TGTGCCAGCAGCTTAGCGGCTAGCGGGGGATACGAGCAGTACTTC
CASSLAASGGYEQYF
>TRBV7-3|once|NA|TRBJ1-1
TGTGCCAGCAGCTCTTCCATGGGGACTGAAGCTTTCTTT
CASSSSMGTEAFF
>TRBV10-1|NA|TRBD1|TRBJ2-1
TGCGCCAGCAGTAGGGACAGGGGGCGCAATGAGCAGTTCTTC
CASSRDRGRNEQFF
>TRBV9|few|NA|TRBJ2-7
TGTGCCAGCAGCGTAGATTTCCTGAAGCAGTACTTC
CASSVDFLKQYF
>TRBV7-9|NA|NA|TRBJ2-1
TGTGCCAGCAGCTCTGGGGGATATGAGCAGTTCTTC
CASSSGGYEQFF
>TRBV6-1|once|TRBD1|TRBJ1-3
TGTGCCAGCAGTATCGGGACAGGGACTGGAAACACCATATATTTT
CASSIGTGTGNTIYF
>TRBV5-4|once|NA|TRBJ2-7
TGTGCCAGCAGCACCCCGGGAGACTACGAGCAGTACTTC
CASSTPGDYEQYF
>TRBV5-1|NA|NA|TRBJ2-2
TGCGCCAGCAGCTCAACTCTGAGGACAGCGAACACCGGGGAGCTGTTTTTT
CASSSTLRTANTGELFF
>TRBV6-1|NA|NA|TRBJ1-1
TGTGCCAGCAGTGATTGGGGACCCGGAAACACTGAAGCTTTCTTT
CASSDWGPGNTEAFF
>TRBV18|NA|TRBD1|TRBJ2-5
TGTGCCAGCTCACCGGGACAGCAAGAGACCCAGTACTTC
CASSPGQQETQYF
>TRBV7-2|NA|NA|TRBJ2-5
TGTGCCAGCAGCTTAATCTTGGGTCTAGCGATGCGGGAGACCCAGTACTTC
CASSLILGLAMRETQYF
>TRBV7-9|NA|NA|TRBJ2-1
TGTGCCAGCAGCTTAGGGGGCGGGTACAATGAGCAGTTCTTC
CASSLGGGYNEQFF
>TRBV2|NA|NA|TRBJ1-5
TGTGCCAGCAGTGTAACCAGGGGCAATCAGCCCCAGCATTTT
CASSVTRGNQPQHF
>TRBV5-1|medium-sized|TRBD1|TRBJ1-1
TGCGCCAGCAGTCTCTCTCCCGGGACAGACGCTTTCTTT
CASSLSPGTDAFF
>TRBV15|NA|NA|TRBJ1-3
TGTGCCACCAGCAGAGATTTGTCCTCTGGAAACACCATATATTTT
CATSRDLSSGNTIYF
>TRBV30|once|NA|TRBJ2-5
TGTGCCTGGAAATTGGCGAGACGCAACGTCGGACTACGAGTGGAGACCCAGTACTTC
CAWKLARRNVGLRVETQYF
>TRBV6-5|NA|TRBD1|TRBJ1-3
TGTGCCAGCAGGCCAGGGGGAAACTCTGGAAACACCATATATTTT
CASRPGGNSGNTIYF
>TRBV6-5|NA|NA|TRBJ1-2
TGTGCCAGCACCTATCACCGGGGAGGACTCTATGGCTACACCTTC
CASTYHRGGLYGYTF
>TRBV10-2|NA|TRBD1|TRBJ1-2
TGTGCCAGCAGCCCGACAGGGGTCTATGGCTACACCTTC
CASSPTGVYGYTF
>TRBV6-5|NA|NA|TRBJ1-1
TGTGCCAGCAGTTATTCAGAGATGAACACTGAAGCTTTCTTT
CASSYSEMNTEAFF
>TRBV18|medium-sized|TRBD1|TRBJ1-5
TGTGCCAGCTCACCTGACAGGGCCGATAGCAATCAGCCCCAGCATTTT
CASSPDRADSNQPQHF
>TRBV19|NA|NA|TRBJ1-5
TGTGCCAGTAGACCTGAGGGGCCAAATCAGCCCCAGCATTTT
CASRPEGPNQPQHF
>TRBV27|few|TRBD1|TRBJ1-2
TGTGCCAGCAGTATAGGGGGCACAGGCTATGGCTACACCTTC
CASSIGGTGYGYTF
>TRBV5-1|few|NA|TRBJ2-5
TGCGCCAGCAGCTCAGGAGGTACGGAAGGGGAGACCCAGTACTTC
CASSSGGTEGETQYF
>TRBV19|NA|TRBD2|TRBJ2-3
TGTGCCAGTAGTATAGGCCAGCGGGGGAGCCCAGATACGCAGTATTTT
CASSIGQRGSPDTQYF
>TRBV6-1|NA|NA|TRBJ2-3
TGTGCCAGCAGTGCAATAGGGGGGGGCAGCACAGATACGCAGTATTTT
CASSAIGGGSTDTQYF
>TRBV4-2|NA|NA|TRBJ2-2
TGTGCCAGCAGCCAAGATTGGCAGGGGACCGGGGAGCTGTTTTTT
CASSQDWQGTGELFF
>TRBV19|few|NA|TRBJ2-1
TGTGCCAGTAGTGTGTGGATCGCGGATGAGCAGTTCTTC
CASSVWIADEQFF
>TRBV29-1|few|NA|TRBJ1-1
TGCAGCGTTTCAAAGGCGGTGAACACTGAAGCTTTCTTT
CSVSKAVNTEAFF
>TRBV19|NA|NA|TRBJ2-5
TGTGCCAGTAGTTATGGAGGGGGCTCAGAGACCCAGTACTTC
CASSYGGGSETQYF
>TRBV5-1|NA|NA|TRBJ2-2
TGCGCCAGTACCCTAGCAACCGGGGAGCTGTTTTTT
CASTLATGELFF
>TRBV5-4|once|TRBD1|TRBJ2-5
TGTGCCAGCAGCATTATCCCAGGGGGACAAGAGACCCAGTACTTC
CASSIIPGGQETQYF
>TRBV6-6|NA|TRBD1|TRBJ2-1
TGTGCCAGCAGTCCGACAGGGGGTGCGAGCAATGAGCAGTTCTTC
CASSPTGGASNEQFF
>TRBV7-6|once|NA|TRBJ1-2
TGTGCCAGCAGCTTATCCCCGGGGGAGGCCTATGGCTACACCTTC
CASSLSPGEAYGYTF
>TRBV6-1|medium-sized|NA|TRBJ1-2
TGTGCCAGCGACGCGGGGTGGTATGGCTACACCTTC
CASDAGWYGYTF
>TRBV7-9|NA|NA|TRBJ2-1
TGTGCCAGCAGCTTAGTTGGGGGCCGACCCTACAATGAGCAGTTCTTC
CASSLVGGRPYNEQFF
>TRBV27|once|NA|TRBJ2-1
TGTGCCAGCAGCCACAGGGCCGGTGGTAATGAGCAGTTCTTC
CASSHRAGGNEQFF
>TRBV11-2|NA|TRBD1|TRBJ1-2
TGTGCCAGCAGCTTAACAGGGGCTGGCTACACCTTC
CASSLTGAGYTF
>TRBV13|NA|NA|TRBJ2-5
TGTGCCAGCAGCTTTGAGGCCCAAGAGACCCAGTACTTC
CASSFEAQETQYF
>TRBV5-1|NA|TRBD1|TRBJ1-1
TGCGCCAGCAGCTCAGGGGACAGCTACACTGAAGCTTTCTTT
CASSSGDSYTEAFF
>TRBV11-3|NA|NA|TRBJ1-3
TGTGCCAGCAGCTCCTACGGTGGAAACACCATATATTTT
CASSSYGGNTIYF